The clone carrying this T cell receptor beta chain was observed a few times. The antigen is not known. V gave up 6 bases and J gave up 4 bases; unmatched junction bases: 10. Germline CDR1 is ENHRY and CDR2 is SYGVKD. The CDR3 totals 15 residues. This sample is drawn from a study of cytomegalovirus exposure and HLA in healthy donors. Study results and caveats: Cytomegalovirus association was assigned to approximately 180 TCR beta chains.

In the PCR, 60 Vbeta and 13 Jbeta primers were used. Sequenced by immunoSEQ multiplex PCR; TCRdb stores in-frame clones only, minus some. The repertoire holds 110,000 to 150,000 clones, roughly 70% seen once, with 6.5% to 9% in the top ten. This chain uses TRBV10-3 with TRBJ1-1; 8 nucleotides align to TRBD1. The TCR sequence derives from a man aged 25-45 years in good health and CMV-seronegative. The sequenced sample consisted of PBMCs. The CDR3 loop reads CAISSGQGRTTEAFF. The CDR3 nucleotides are TGTGCCATCAGCTCCGGACAGGGCCGGACCACTGAAGCTTTCTTT.